The 21 T cell receptor beta chains below all came from one sample that was sequenced in a study of regulatory T cells in long-lasting Graves disease. Through Arm-PCR of CDR3 regions and iRepertoire HTBI primers, TCR beta libraries were built. TCRdb reanalysed the multiplex PCR reads using MiXCR and keeps one entry per CDR3 protein. The sample includes fewer than 550,000 distinct CDR3 sequences, about 16% of them seen just once. The time point here: newly diagnosed GD, antithyroid drugs for less than 3 months. RNA isolated from PBMCs was used to make the TCR library. This sample was shared with a second study, whose subject was T cells in Graves' hyperthyroidism and ophthalmopathy.

This sample comprised peripheral blood mononuclear cells (PBMCs), obtained at new diagnosis, from a patient treated with antithyroid drugs. The receptors were sampled from a middle-aged woman with Graves disease.

This clonotype showed up many times. The rearrangement links TRBV3-1 to TRBJ1-2; no clear D gene. Deletions cut 5 bases from V and 4 bases from J, with 20 bases between. This CDR3 comprises 16 residues. The germline CDR1 and CDR2 sequences are LGHDT and YNNKEL (reference sequence). This chain's CDR3 is CASSYSSGVNAYGYTF. CDR3 nucleotide sequence: TGTGCCAGCAGCTACTCTTCCGGGGTCAATGCCTATGGCTACACCTTC.

In its sample, this clonotype was seen many times. DNA of the CDR3: TGTGCCAGCAGTCCAGAGGGTAGCAATCAGCCCCAGCATTTT. As protein: CASSPEGSNQPQHF. The chain couples TRBV2 to TRBJ1-5; no clear D gene. CDR1 is SNHLY and CDR2 is FYNNEI in the germline V gene. Trimming took off 5 bases at V and 0 bases at J, with 8 bases between the two ends. The CDR3 covers 14 residues.

This clonotype was observed many times. The V and J genes are TRBV2 and TRBJ2-2; D is perhaps TRBD1 or TRBD2 (5 bases each). Between the trimmed V and J ends, which lost 4 bases and 4 bases, there was a span of 7 bases. The germline V gene encodes CDR1 SNHLY and CDR2 FYNNEI. This CDR3 is 13 amino acids long. The CDR3 nucleotides are TGTGCCAGCAGTGTGGGGGTCACCGGGGAGCTGTTTTTT. This codes for CASSVGVTGELFF.

This clonotype has ten or more counts. The rearrangement joins TRBV5-1 to TRBJ2-1; D perhaps matches TRBD1 (5 bases). CDR1 and CDR2 from the germline V gene are SGHRS and YFSETQ. The CDR3 is 15 amino acids. Trimming took 0 bases from V and 3 from J, leaving 10 bases between them. The CDR3 DNA is TGCGCCAGCAGCTTGGAAGGGGCCCACTACAATGAGCAGTTCTTC. The encoded protein is CASSLEGAHYNEQFF.

There are a few counts of this clonotype. The gene calls are TRBV19 and TRBJ1-5, with D maybe TRBD1 (6 bases). The CDR3 has 13 amino acids. Germline V gives CDR1 LNHDA, CDR2 SQIVND (reference sequence). The V end was cut by 10 bases, the J end by 2 bases, with 12 bases between. The CDR3 loop is CAIAQGGNQPQHF. Written as DNA, the CDR3 is TGTGCCATCGCACAGGGAGGCAATCAGCCCCAGCATTTT.

The chain employs TRBV7-2 and TRBJ2-4, with no clear D. This CDR3 contains 13 residues. CDR1 and CDR2 (germline): SGHTA, FQGNSA. V dropped 3 bases and J dropped 0 bases, with 3 bases sitting between them. CDR3 DNA sequence: TGTGCCAGCAGCTTCGGAGCCAAAAACATTCAGTACTTC. It encodes CASSFGAKNIQYF.

V usage is TRBV28 and J usage is TRBJ1-1; 7 nucleotides agree with TRBD1. The ends lost 4 bases at V and 5 bases at J; junction bases unmatched: 10. Germline V gives CDR1 MDHEN, CDR2 SYDVKM. The CDR3 contains 15 residues. This chain's CDR3 is CASSYIPGGRTEAFF. CDR3 bases: TGTGCCAGCAGTTATATCCCAGGGGGGAGGACTGAAGCTTTCTTT. The whole variable domain, remainder taken from reference TRBV28 and TRBJ1-1, is DVKVTQSSRYLVKRTGEKVFLECVQDMDHENMFWYRQDPGLGLRLIYFSYDVKMKEKGDIPEGYSVSREKKERFSLILESASTNQTSMYLCASSYIPGGRTEAFFGQGTRLTVV.

This clonotype was counted a few times. This chain uses TRBV24-1 with TRBJ2-5, with a weak D call TRBD1 (6 bases). Germline CDR1 and CDR2: KGHDR and SFDVKD. The CDR3 has 14 residues. The V gene lost 3 bases and the J gene lost 2 bases, with 9 bases spanning the gap. In nucleotides, the CDR3 is TGTGCCACCAGTGATCCAGGGGCTCAAGAGACCCAGTACTTC. It encodes CATSDPGAQETQYF.

This clonotype was recorded many times. The chain uses TRBV3-1 and TRBJ1-1; D remains ambiguous. Germline V gene lookup returns CDR1 LGHDT and CDR2 YNNKEL (reference sequence). Trimming removed 0 bases at V and 4 bases at J, with 12 bases between. There are 15 residues in the CDR3. The CDR3 loop reads CASSQDPGSGTEAFF. The DNA for the CDR3 is TGTGCCAGCAGCCAAGATCCGGGCAGTGGCACTGAAGCTTTCTTT.

In this sample, this clonotype turned up a few times. The chain employs TRBV19 and TRBJ1-1; no clear D gene. V was cut by 3 bases and J by 4 bases, with 15 bases left in between. This CDR3 is built from 15 residues. Germline assignment: CDR1 LNHDA and CDR2 SQIVND (reference sequence). In DNA form, the CDR3 reads TGTGCCAGTAGTATCGGTAAGGTCAGCTCCACTGAAGCTTTCTTT. Amino acids: CASSIGKVSSTEAFF.

This chain links TRBV7-6 with TRBJ2-1; TRBD1 is a possible D gene (7 bases). The CDR3 totals 14 residues. Between the trimmed V and J ends, which lost 3 bases and 5 bases, there was a span of 11 bases. Germline lookup yields CDR1 SGHVS and CDR2 FNYEAQ. CDR3 in amino acids: CASSFAGGHNEQFF. DNA of the CDR3: TGTGCCAGCAGCTTCGCAGGGGGGCACAATGAGCAGTTCTTC.

In its sample, this clonotype was seen a few times. The V gene is TRBV7-9, the J gene TRBJ2-5; no definite D call. The CDR3 has 15 amino acids. Germline V gene data show CDR1 as SEHNR and CDR2 as FQNEAQ (reference sequence). Deletions cut 5 bases from V and 0 bases from J, with 13 bases between. The CDR3 DNA follows: TGTGCCAGCAGCCGAGCCTTGGCGGACCAAGAGACCCAGTACTTC. This sequence encodes CASSRALADQETQYF.

CDR3 nucleotides: TGTGCCAGCAGCTTGCCTACGGGGGAGACCACCGGGGAGCTGTTTTTT. This codes for CASSLPTGETTGELFF. This chain uses TRBV7-9 with TRBJ2-2, with D possibly TRBD2 on 6 matching bases. The CDR3 is 16 amino acids. Trimming stripped 3 bases from V and 4 bases from J, with 15 bases between. Germline CDR1 is SEHNR and CDR2 is FQNEAQ (reference sequence).

The chain uses TRBV6-1 and TRBJ2-2; TRBD2 aligns across 8 bases. The CDR3 spans 15 residues. Trimming removed 5 bases from V and 3 bases from J; junction bases left unmatched: 5. The V gene's germline CDR1 is MNHNS and CDR2 SASEGT. In DNA form, the CDR3 reads TGTGCCAGCAGTCCGGGGGGGCCGGACACCGGGGAGCTGTTTTTT. It yields the protein CASSPGGPDTGELFF.

In regard to this clonotype: This could be a read error, since a much larger clone is one nucleotide away. The rearrangement links TRBV11-2 to TRBJ1-2, with 12 bases that match TRBD1. Germline assignment: CDR1 SGHAT and CDR2 FQNNGV. Trimming took 5 bases from V and 7 from J; bases not matched to a gene: 8. The CDR3 contains 15 residues. The CDR3 loop is CASSGTGGADCGYTF. The CDR3 DNA reads as TGTGCCAGCAGCGGGACAGGGGGCGCGGACTGTGGCTACACCTTC. The variable domain in full, completed from reference TRBV11-2 and TRBJ1-2, reads EAGVAQSPRYKIIEKRQSVAFWCNPISGHATLYWYQQILGQGPKLLIQFQNNGVVDDSQLPKDRFSAERLKGVDSTLKIQPAKLEDSAVYLCASSGTGGADCGYTFGSGTRLTVV.

The chain uses TRBV3-1 and TRBJ2-5; D is uncertain. V lost 1 base, J lost 2 bases, and 11 bases lay in between. CDR3 length equals 15 residues. Germline V gene lookup returns CDR1 LGHDT and CDR2 YNNKEL (reference sequence). CDR3 DNA: TGTGCCAGCAGCCAAGGGACGACCGTACAAGAGACCCAGTACTTC. It codes for CASSQGTTVQETQYF.

This sequence joins TRBV18 and TRBJ2-7; D could derive from TRBD1 or TRBD2 (5 bases each). This CDR3 has 15 amino acids. In germline, CDR1 is KGHSH, CDR2 LQKENI. With 4 bases removed from V and 7 bases from J, the gap between germline ends came to 20 bases. CDR3 sequence reads: CASSQPGRTLSEQYF. The CDR3, as DNA: TGTGCCAGCTCACAGCCAGGGAGAACCCTTAGTGAGCAGTACTTC.

This clonotype was counted ten times or more. The chain links TRBV10-3 to TRBJ1-2; TRBD1 might be the D (6 bases). The CDR3 extends over 14 amino acids. In germline, CDR1 is ENHRY, CDR2 SYGVKD. The V end was cut by 6 bases, the J end by 2 bases, with 13 bases between. Here the CDR3 reads CAIRPTGANYGYTF. The CDR3 nucleotides are TGTGCCATCAGGCCCACGGGGGCGAACTATGGCTACACCTTC.

This clonotype was counted many times. The CDR3 loop reads CSARDLSGGLEQFF. The CDR3 coding sequence is TGCAGTGCTAGAGATCTTAGCGGGGGGCTGGAGCAGTTCTTC. The chain couples TRBV20-1 to TRBJ2-1, with TRBD2 matching 10 bases. The germline CDR1 and CDR2 sequences are DFQATT and SNEGSKA (reference sequence). The V gene end was trimmed by 0 bases and the J gene end by 10 bases; junction bases not matched to a gene: 6. This CDR3 spans 14 amino acids.

This clonotype was seen at least ten times. This rearrangement joins TRBV2 to TRBJ2-1; D remains ambiguous. V was shortened by 4 bases and J by 8 bases, with 9 bases between the two germline ends. Per the germline V gene, CDR1 is SNHLY and CDR2 is FYNNEI. The CDR3 is 12 residues long. The CDR3 nucleotides are TGTGCCAGCAGTGGATCCGGGCATGAGCAGTTCTTC. Translated: CASSGSGHEQFF.

This chain links TRBV6-1 with TRBJ2-1; 14 bases are shared with TRBD2. The CDR3 is made up of 13 amino acids. In germline, CDR1 is MNHNS, CDR2 SASEGT. The ends lost 4 bases at V and 10 bases at J; junction bases unmatched: 0. The CDR3 reads CASSGLAGGEQFF. The CDR3 nucleotides read TGTGCCAGCAGTGGACTAGCGGGGGGGGAGCAGTTCTTC.